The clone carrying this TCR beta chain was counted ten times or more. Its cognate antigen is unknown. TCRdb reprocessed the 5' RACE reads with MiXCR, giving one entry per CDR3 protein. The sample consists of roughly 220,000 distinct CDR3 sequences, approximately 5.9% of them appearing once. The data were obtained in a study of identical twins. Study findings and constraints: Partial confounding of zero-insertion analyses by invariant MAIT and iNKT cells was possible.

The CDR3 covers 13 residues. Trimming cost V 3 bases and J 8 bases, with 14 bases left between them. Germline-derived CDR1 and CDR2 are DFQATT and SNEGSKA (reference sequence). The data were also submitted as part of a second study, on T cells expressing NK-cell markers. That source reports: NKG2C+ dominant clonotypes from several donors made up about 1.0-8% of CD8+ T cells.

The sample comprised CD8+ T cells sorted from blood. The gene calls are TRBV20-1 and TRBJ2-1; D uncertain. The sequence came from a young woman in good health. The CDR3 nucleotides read TGCAGTGCTAGTTTAGTTTCTAATTATGAGCAGTTCTTC. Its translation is CSASLVSNYEQFF.